These 23 T cell receptor beta chains were sequenced from one sample in a study of T cells in Graves' hyperthyroidism and ophthalmopathy. RNA transcripts were the template for amplifying TCR beta CDR3 regions. HTBI primers were the set used in a first-round RT-PCR of the TCR CDR3. TCRdb re-analysed the multiplex PCR reads in MiXCR, keeping a single row per CDR3 protein. The repertoire holds about 330,000 distinct CDR3 sequences, about an eighth seen once, with roughly 35% in the top ten. The sequencing sample was made of blood. These receptors came from a woman aged 40 to 50 with Graves' ophthalmopathy.

This clonotype has a count of ten or more. The rearrangement links TRBV20-1 to TRBJ2-5; no clear D gene. This CDR3 comprises 12 residues. Germline values: CDR1 DFQATT, CDR2 SNEGSKA (reference sequence). V gave up 3 bases and J gave up 3 bases, with 8 bases separating them. In DNA form, the CDR3 reads TGCAGTGCTAGTGGCCTGAAAGAGACCCAGTACTTC. It translates to CSASGLKETQYF.

V is TRBV2 and J is TRBJ2-1; 15 bases are shared with TRBD2. The CDR3 runs to 15 residues. Germline assignment: CDR1 SNHLY and CDR2 FYNNEI. V lost 5 bases to trimming and J lost 10 bases; unmatched junction nucleotides: 6. This CDR3 reads CASSRTSGGGGEQFF. The CDR3 DNA sequence: TGTGCCAGCAGTCGGACTAGCGGGGGGGGGGGGGAGCAGTTCTTC.

This clonotype was recorded at least ten times. The chain couples TRBV28 to TRBJ2-4; D gene ambiguous. The CDR3 spans 13 residues. Germline assignment: CDR1 MDHEN and CDR2 SYDVKM. V was trimmed by 6 bases and J by 2 bases, leaving 8 bases between them. For the CDR3, the DNA is TGTGCCAGCAGACATCATACCAAAAACATTCAGTACTTC. Translation gives CASRHHTKNIQYF.

This clonotype was recorded at least ten times. V gene TRBV7-9 combines with J gene TRBJ2-1; perhaps TRBD1 as D (5 bases). This CDR3 comprises 16 residues. The V and J ends lost 7 bases and 3 bases respectively, with 19 bases between them. Germline CDR1 SEHNR, CDR2 FQNEAQ (reference sequence). Here the CDR3 DNA reads TGTGCCAGCACCAGCCAGTTAACAGGACGCTACAATGAGCAGTTCTTC. This encodes CASTSQLTGRYNEQFF.

This clonotype was seen repeatedly, ten times or more. The J gene is TRBJ2-1, the V gene TRBV12-3 or TRBV12-4, with 15 bases fitting TRBD2. There are 16 residues in the CDR3. Unmatched junction bases numbered 4, after V lost 6 bases and J lost 4 bases. The CDR3, as DNA: TGTGCCAGCAGCACCGGGACTAGCGGGGGGTACAATGAGCAGTTCTTC. This translates into CASSTGTSGGYNEQFF.

The chain carries TRBV7-8 and TRBJ2-2; D is tentatively TRBD1 or TRBD2 (5 bases each). The CDR3 sequence is 15 residues long. In germline, CDR1 is SGHVS, CDR2 FQNEAQ. V was cut by 5 bases and J by 7 bases, with 17 bases left in between. CDR3 region: CASSASGTPSGELFF. CDR3 sequence (DNA): TGTGCCAGCAGCGCCTCCGGGACGCCGAGCGGGGAGCTGTTTTTT. Full variable domain (rest looked up from reference TRBV7-8 and TRBJ2-2): GAGVSQSPRYKVAKRGQDVALRCDPISGHVSLFWYQQALGQGPEFLTYFQNEAQLDKSGLPSDRFFAERPEGSVSTLKIQRTQQEDSAVYLCASSASGTPSGELFFGEGSRLTVL.

This clonotype has at least ten counts. V usage is TRBV29-1 and J usage is TRBJ2-7; 7 bases map to TRBD1. The CDR3 runs 13 residues. Germline CDR1 SQVTM, CDR2 ANQGSEA. The V and J ends lost 7 bases and 0 bases, in that order; junction bases with no gene match: 6. The CDR3 here is CSARTGSSYEQYF. CDR3 DNA: TGCAGCGCAAGGACAGGAAGCTCCTACGAGCAGTACTTC.

The rearrangement uses TRBV15 and TRBJ1-1, with 8 positions matching TRBD1. This CDR3 has 14 residues. From germline, CDR1 is LNHNV and CDR2 YYDKDF (reference sequence). V shed 3 bases, J shed 7 bases, and the junction held 7 bases outside the gene matches. Written as DNA, the CDR3 is TGTGCCACCAGCAGGGACAGGGTTGATTTTGAAGCTTTCTTT. Protein product: CATSRDRVDFEAFF.

This clonotype was found many times. The gene calls are TRBV27 and TRBJ2-1; 12 positions agree with TRBD2. V dropped 10 bases and J dropped 9; count of bases not matched to a gene: 22. Germline CDR1 is MNHEY and CDR2 is SMNVEV (reference sequence). The CDR3 runs 18 residues. CDR3 DNA: TGTGCCACCGCACGGACGGCTGGCGGGGCTAGCGGGAGGGGTGAGCAGTTCTTC. The encoded protein is CATARTAGGASGRGEQFF.

This clonotype was recorded many times. The chain carries TRBV7-9 and TRBJ2-3, with 8 bases matching TRBD2. Germline-derived CDR1 and CDR2 are SEHNR and FQNEAQ (reference sequence). This CDR3 has 18 residues. V shed 3 bases and J 3 bases; nucleotides not matched to a gene: 14. DNA of the CDR3: TGTGCCAGCAGCTTCCCGACTCCCGGGAGGGGTGGTACAGATACGCAGTATTTT. Protein product: CASSFPTPGRGGTDTQYF.

This clonotype was picked up many times. The chain links TRBV28 to TRBJ2-7; 7 nucleotides match TRBD1. CDR1 and CDR2 from the germline V gene are MDHEN and SYDVKM. V lost 3 bases and J lost 4; bases outside the gene matches: 6. The CDR3 has 14 residues. CDR3 loop: CASSFGTAEYEQYF. The CDR3 coding sequence is TGTGCCAGCAGTTTCGGGACAGCTGAATACGAGCAGTACTTC.

This clonotype was detected many times. V is TRBV6-1 and J is TRBJ2-1, with TRBD1 identical over 8 bases. The CDR3 loop spans 16 amino acids. J gave up 1 base and V 4 bases, and 6 bases lay outside the gene matches. CDR1 MNHNS and CDR2 SASEGT come from the germline V gene. In DNA form, the CDR3 reads TGTGCCAGCAGTGCCGGGACAGGTTCTTCCTACAATGAGCAGTTCTTC. It codes for CASSAGTGSSYNEQFF.

This clonotype has at least ten counts. The genes are TRBV30 and TRBJ1-2, with TRBD1 as a possible D gene (5 bases). This CDR3 has 16 residues. Trimming removed 1 base at V and 8 bases at J, with 23 bases between. Germline values: CDR1 GTSNPN, CDR2 SVGIG (reference sequence). The CDR3 bases are TGTGCCTGGAGTGGACCTCCGGGACCAACCTCTTTCGGCTACACCTTC. This translates into CAWSGPPGPTSFGYTF.

This clonotype showed up just once. This chain joins TRBV6-1 and TRBJ2-1, with D tentatively TRBD1 (5 bases). The CDR3 consists of 14 residues. Germline CDR1 reads MNHNS; CDR2 reads SASEGT. Between the trimmed V and J ends, which lost 6 bases and 9 bases, there was a span of 18 bases. The CDR3 sequence: CASRLQGSSTEQFF. DNA of the CDR3: TGTGCCAGCAGACTCCAGGGTAGTAGTACTGAGCAGTTCTTC.

The CDR3 nucleotides read TGTGCCAGCCGGGCCGGGGCTTCTGGGGCCAACGTCCTGACTTTC. This codes for CASRAGASGANVLTF. V is TRBV6-1 and J is TRBJ2-6; either TRBD1 or TRBD2 may supply D (5 bases each). This CDR3 is built from 15 residues. Trimming took off 8 bases at V and 1 base at J, with 12 bases between the two ends. From germline, CDR1 is MNHNS and CDR2 SASEGT.

This clonotype came up a few times. This chain uses TRBV18 with TRBJ1-1; TRBD1 matches at 7 bases. With 1 base clipped from V and 1 base from J, the junction kept 9 bases outside the gene matches. Germline V gene sequence: CDR1 KGHSH, CDR2 LQKENI. The CDR3 runs to 17 residues. This chain's CDR3 is CASSPLYPGQPNTEAFF. CDR3 nucleotides: TGTGCCAGCTCACCACTATATCCGGGACAGCCGAACACTGAAGCTTTCTTT.

This clonotype was recorded a few times. The chain couples TRBV7-3 to TRBJ1-4; D unclear. Trimming removed 4 bases from V and 5 bases from J, with 14 bases in between. CDR3 length: 15 residues. Looked up from germline, CDR1 is SGHTA and CDR2 is FQGTGA. The chain's CDR3 is CASSSPTDPNEKLFF. The CDR3 DNA is TGTGCCAGCAGCTCACCGACCGATCCGAATGAAAAACTGTTTTTT.

This chain connects TRBV29-1 to TRBJ2-5; D not resolved. Germline V gives CDR1 SQVTM, CDR2 ANQGSEA. V shed 2 bases and J shed 4 bases, with 5 bases lying between them. The CDR3 has 11 residues. The CDR3 coding sequence is TGCAGCGTTGAAAAGGGAGAGACCCAGTACTTC. Its translation: CSVEKGETQYF.

This clonotype was seen a few times. This chain connects TRBV3-1 to TRBJ1-6; a possible D gene is TRBD1 (6 bases). V dropped 6 bases and J dropped 9 bases, with 12 bases sitting between them. The CDR3 loop spans 13 amino acids. The germline CDR1 and CDR2 sequences are LGHDT and YNNKEL (reference sequence). CDR3 bases: TGTGCCAGCAGGGCAGACAGGCTTTCACCCCTCCACTTT. Its translation: CASRADRLSPLHF.

This clonotype was counted many times. The CDR3 here is CAWRDRDTQYF. CDR3 in DNA: TGTGCCTGGAGGGACAGAGATACGCAGTATTTT. The rearrangement links TRBV30 to TRBJ2-3, with D possibly being TRBD1 (6 bases). This CDR3 contains 11 residues. With 3 bases removed from V and 5 bases from J, the gap between germline ends came to 6 bases. CDR1 is GTSNPN and CDR2 is SVGIG in the germline V gene (reference sequence).

V usage is TRBV7-8 and J usage is TRBJ2-1; D may be TRBD1 or TRBD2 (6 bases each). V lost 5 bases, J lost 5 bases, and 16 bases lay in between. This CDR3 region has 15 residues. CDR1 SGHVS and CDR2 FQNEAQ come from the germline V gene. The CDR3 DNA reads as TGTGCCAGCAGCCCACTTGGGGGGCAAAACAATGAGCAGTTCTTC. Translation gives CASSPLGGQNNEQFF.

The CDR3 spells CASGRGETQYF. The CDR3 nucleotides read TGTGCCAGCGGCAGAGGAGAGACCCAGTACTTC. The gene calls are TRBV12-3 or TRBV12-4 and TRBJ2-5; D ambiguous. This CDR3 contains 11 residues. The ends were cut back, 8 bases at V and 4 bases at J, with 8 bases in the middle.

The chain employs TRBV25-1 and TRBJ2-3; 8 bases agree with TRBD2. This CDR3 region has 15 residues. The J segment lost 2 bases and the V segment lost 4 bases, leaving 5 bases of the junction unmatched. Germline V lookup: CDR1 MGHDK, CDR2 SYGVNS. The CDR3 DNA reads TGTGCCAGCAGTGTCTCGGGGGGGGACACAGATACGCAGTATTTT. It is translated as CASSVSGGDTDTQYF.